This TCR beta chain originates from a study of blood T cell repertoires in COVID-19. At the level of the study: COVID-19 samples, acute and convalescent, were from the United States, Italy and Spain. Sources were T cells, B-cell-depleted T cells, or PBMCs; the material itself was cDNA or gDNA.

Original analysis: Counts of nucleated cells, estimated from reference gene primer amplification, were obtained. Sequencing used immunoSEQ multiplex PCR; TCRdb keeps in-frame clones, though not all of them. V and J calls plus clone size are reproduced from that table; the DNA served to infer D and trimming. This sample has a few hundred thousand clones; about 91% occur once, and the top ten carry roughly 2.7%. Seattle participants joined during active infection and were tracked over time. This CDR3 contains 11 residues. The germline V and J ends were trimmed by 10 bases and 4 bases, with 10 bases remaining between them. Germline CDR1 is MNHEY and CDR2 is SVGAGI.

The TCR originated in a person aged 18-30 years with COVID-19, enrolled during active disease. The chain has TRBV6-5 and TRBJ1-1; D uncertain. The sequenced sample consisted of peripheral blood. The CDR3 region has the DNA TGTGCCACCGTCGGCGGCACTGAAGCTTTCTTT. Translated: CATVGGTEAFF.